The entry below describes one TCR beta chain. There are a few counts of this clonotype. Its antigen remains unidentified. No much larger clone exists at a distance of one base, and base qualities are not known. This entry is derived from a study of T-cell reconstitution after alpha-beta-depleted transplantation in children (dated by TCRdb to the mid-2010s). Background for the entire study: Using TCR repertoire profiling, the study quantitatively followed how T-cell immune reconstitution unfolded in children after TCRalphabeta/CD19-depleted allogeneic hematopoietic cell transplantation.

According to the germline V gene, CDR1 reads LGHNA and CDR2 reads YSLEER. At the junction V is shortened by 0 bases and J by 5 bases; bases outside the gene matches: 4. The CDR3 measures 15 amino acids from cysteine to phenylalanine. The CDR3 DNA has 45 bases and is translated from base 1. The method behind the library was PCR. Sequencing was performed on an Illumina HiSeq 2500. TCR libraries were prepared with molecular barcoding, using unique molecular identifiers to normalize TCRbeta repertoire quantification. The public sequencing data were trimmed at Q25 with fastp and processed into clonotypes with MiXCR by TCRdb, which kept only in-frame beta chains. One record per CDR3 amino acid sequence lists the most common genes and DNA. The table for this sample lists 500,000 to 600,000 distinct CDR3 sequences; 32% of them were counted only once. Under 3% of the sample goes to the ten largest clones.

The TCR sequence derives from a human donor who donated a stem cell graft to a child with aplastic anemia. The sequence is built from TRBV4-3 and TRBJ2-1; the junction holds 7 bases that match TRBD2. Sample: PBMCs from the stem cell graft donor, taken from the stem cell graft. CDR3 reads: CASSQDGLADNEQFF. The sequence in DNA is TGCGCCAGCAGCCAAGACGGGCTAGCGGACAATGAGCAGTTCTTC.